This TCR beta chain was captured by sequencing in a study of cytomegalovirus exposure and HLA in healthy donors. Study results and limitations: Later examination showed HLA-associated TCR beta chains had greater clonal expansion than equally common others.

A note on this clone: What it binds is not known.

The study ran its PCR with 60 Vbeta and 13 Jbeta primers. Sequencing was performed with immunoSEQ multiplex PCR; in TCRdb, only in-frame clones are kept and a portion is missing. This table has some 190,000 clones, about 86% appearing once. The CDR3 has 16 residues. Germline-derived CDR1 and CDR2 are SGDLS and YYNGEE. V was pared by 5 bases and J by 2 bases, with 16 bases between. The source material was PBMCs. The TCR was taken from a man aged 35 to 55 in good health and CMV-seropositive. The V and J genes are TRBV9 and TRBJ2-2, with D possibly being TRBD2 (6 bases). The CDR3 is CASRREVGRNTGELFF. CDR3 DNA: TGTGCCAGCAGGAGGGAGGTGGGGCGTAACACCGGGGAGCTGTTTTTT.